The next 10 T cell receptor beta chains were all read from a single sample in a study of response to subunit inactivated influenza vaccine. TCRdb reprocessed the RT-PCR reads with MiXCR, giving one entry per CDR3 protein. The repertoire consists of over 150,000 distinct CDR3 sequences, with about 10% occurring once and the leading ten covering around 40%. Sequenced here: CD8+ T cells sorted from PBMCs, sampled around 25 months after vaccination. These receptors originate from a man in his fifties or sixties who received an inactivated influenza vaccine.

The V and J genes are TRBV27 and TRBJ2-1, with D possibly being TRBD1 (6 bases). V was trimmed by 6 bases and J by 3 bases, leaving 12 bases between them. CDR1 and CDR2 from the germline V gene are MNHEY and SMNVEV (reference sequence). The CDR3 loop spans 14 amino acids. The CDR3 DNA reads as TGTGCCAGCAGCACACAGGGCGGCTACAATGAGCAGTTCTTC. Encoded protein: CASSTQGGYNEQFF.

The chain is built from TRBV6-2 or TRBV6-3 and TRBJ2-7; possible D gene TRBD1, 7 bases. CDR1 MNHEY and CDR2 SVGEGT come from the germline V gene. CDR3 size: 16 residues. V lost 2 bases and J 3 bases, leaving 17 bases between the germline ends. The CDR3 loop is CASSYEGATGVYEQYF. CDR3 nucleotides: TGTGCCAGCAGTTACGAGGGGGCCACGGGGGTCTACGAGCAGTACTTC.

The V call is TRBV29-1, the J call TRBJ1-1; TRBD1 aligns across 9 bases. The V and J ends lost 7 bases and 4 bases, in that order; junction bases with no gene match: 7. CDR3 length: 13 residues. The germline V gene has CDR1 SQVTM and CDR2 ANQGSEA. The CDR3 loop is CSAGTGLGTEAFF. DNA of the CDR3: TGCAGCGCTGGGACAGGGTTGGGCACTGAAGCTTTCTTT.

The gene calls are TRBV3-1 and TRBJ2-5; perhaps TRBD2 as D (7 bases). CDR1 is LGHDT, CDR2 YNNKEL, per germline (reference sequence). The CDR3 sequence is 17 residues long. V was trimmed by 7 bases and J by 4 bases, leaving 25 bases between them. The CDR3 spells CASTKGGGFEVGETQYF. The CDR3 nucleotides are TGTGCCAGCACCAAGGGGGGGGGCTTCGAAGTGGGAGAGACCCAGTACTTC.

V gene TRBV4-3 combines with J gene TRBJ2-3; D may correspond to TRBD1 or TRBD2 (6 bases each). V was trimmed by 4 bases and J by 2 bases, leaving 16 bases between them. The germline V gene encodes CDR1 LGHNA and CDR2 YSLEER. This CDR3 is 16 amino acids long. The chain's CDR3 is CASSRVGGLNTDTQYF. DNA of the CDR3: TGCGCCAGCAGCCGAGTAGGGGGGCTCAACACAGATACGCAGTATTTT.

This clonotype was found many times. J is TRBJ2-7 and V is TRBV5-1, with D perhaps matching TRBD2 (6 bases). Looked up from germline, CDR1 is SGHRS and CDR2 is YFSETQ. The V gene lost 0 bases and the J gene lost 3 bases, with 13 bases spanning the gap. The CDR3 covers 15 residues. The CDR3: CASSLGRSGNYEQYF. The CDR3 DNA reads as TGCGCCAGCAGCTTGGGACGTAGCGGAAACTACGAGCAGTACTTC.

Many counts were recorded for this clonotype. The CDR3 region is CASSLAGGPQHF. The DNA for the CDR3 is TGTGCCAGCAGCTTGGCAGGGGGGCCCCAGCATTTT. The chain is built from TRBV5-6 and TRBJ1-5, with TRBD1 identical over 7 bases. The V gene's germline CDR1 is SGHDT and CDR2 YYEEEE. Unmatched junction bases numbered 0, after V lost 0 bases and J lost 9 bases. The CDR3 sequence is 12 residues long.

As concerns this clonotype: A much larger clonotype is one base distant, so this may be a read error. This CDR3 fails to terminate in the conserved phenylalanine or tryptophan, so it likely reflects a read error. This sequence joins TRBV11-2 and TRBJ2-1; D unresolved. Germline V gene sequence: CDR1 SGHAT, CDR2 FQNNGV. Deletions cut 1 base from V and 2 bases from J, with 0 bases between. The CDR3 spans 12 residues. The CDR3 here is CASSLAYNEQFS. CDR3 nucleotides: TGTGCCAGCAGCTTAGCCTACAATGAGCAGTTCTCC.

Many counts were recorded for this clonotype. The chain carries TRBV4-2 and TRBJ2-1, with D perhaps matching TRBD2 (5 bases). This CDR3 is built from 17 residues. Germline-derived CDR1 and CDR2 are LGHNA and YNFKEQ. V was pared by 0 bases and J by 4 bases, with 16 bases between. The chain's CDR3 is CASSQDEGLAVYNEQFF. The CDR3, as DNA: TGTGCCAGCAGCCAAGATGAGGGCCTAGCCGTATACAATGAGCAGTTCTTC.

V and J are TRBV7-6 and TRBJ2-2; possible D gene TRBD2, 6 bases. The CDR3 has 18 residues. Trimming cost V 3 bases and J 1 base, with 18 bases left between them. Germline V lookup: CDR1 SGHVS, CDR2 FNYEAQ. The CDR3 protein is CASSFVEEGQGNTGELFF. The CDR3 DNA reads TGTGCCAGCAGCTTCGTAGAGGAGGGTCAAGGGAACACCGGGGAGCTGTTTTTT. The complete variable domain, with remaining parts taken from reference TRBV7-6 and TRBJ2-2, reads GAGVSQSPRYKVTKRGQDVALRCDPISGHVSLYWYRQALGQGPEFLTYFNYEAQQDKSGLPNDRFSAERPEGSISTLTIQRTEQRDSAMYRCASSFVEEGQGNTGELFFGEGSRLTVL.